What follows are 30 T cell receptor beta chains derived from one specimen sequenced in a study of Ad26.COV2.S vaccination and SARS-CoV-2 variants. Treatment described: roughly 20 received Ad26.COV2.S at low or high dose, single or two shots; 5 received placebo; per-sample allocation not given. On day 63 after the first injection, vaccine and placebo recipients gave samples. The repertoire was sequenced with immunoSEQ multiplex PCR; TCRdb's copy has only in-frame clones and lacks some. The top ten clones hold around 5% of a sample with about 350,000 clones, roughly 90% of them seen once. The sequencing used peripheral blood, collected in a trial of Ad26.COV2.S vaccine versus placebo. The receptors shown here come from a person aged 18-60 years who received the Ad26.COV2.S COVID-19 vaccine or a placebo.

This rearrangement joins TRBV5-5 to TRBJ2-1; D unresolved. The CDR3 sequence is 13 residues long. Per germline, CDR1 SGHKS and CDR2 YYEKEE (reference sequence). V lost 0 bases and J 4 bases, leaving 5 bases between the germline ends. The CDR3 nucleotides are TGTGCCAGCAGCTTGGCAGATTACAATGAGCAGTTCTTC. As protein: CASSLADYNEQFF. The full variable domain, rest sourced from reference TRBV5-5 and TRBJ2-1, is DAGVTQSPTHLIKTRGQQVTLRCSPISGHKSVSWYQQVLGQGPQFIFQYYEKEERGRGNFPDRFSARQFPNYSSELNVNALLLGDSALYLCASSLADYNEQFFGPGTRLTVL.

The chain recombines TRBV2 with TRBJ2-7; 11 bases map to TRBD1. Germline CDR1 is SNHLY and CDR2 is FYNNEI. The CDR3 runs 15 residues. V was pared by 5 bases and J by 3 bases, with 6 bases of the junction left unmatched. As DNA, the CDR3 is TGTGCCAGCAGTTCCGGGACAGGGGGGCTCTACGAGCAGTACTTC. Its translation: CASSSGTGGLYEQYF.

The CDR3 here is CASSYSRQGSYEQYF. The CDR3 bases are TGTGCCAGCAGTTACTCGAGACAGGGGAGCTACGAGCAGTACTTC. The chain uses TRBV6-2 or TRBV6-3 and TRBJ2-7, with 8 nucleotides matching TRBD1. The ends lost 0 bases at V and 3 bases at J; junction bases unmatched: 4. CDR3 size: 15 residues. The germline V gene has CDR1 MNHEY and CDR2 SVGEGT.

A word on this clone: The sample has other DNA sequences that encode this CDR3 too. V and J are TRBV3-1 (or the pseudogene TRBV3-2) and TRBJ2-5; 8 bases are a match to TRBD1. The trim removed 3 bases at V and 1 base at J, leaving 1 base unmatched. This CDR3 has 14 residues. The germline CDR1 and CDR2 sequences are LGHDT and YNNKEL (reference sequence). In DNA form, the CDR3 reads TGTGCCAGCAGCCAGGACAGGGCCCAAGAGACCCAGTACTTC. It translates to CASSQDRAQETQYF.

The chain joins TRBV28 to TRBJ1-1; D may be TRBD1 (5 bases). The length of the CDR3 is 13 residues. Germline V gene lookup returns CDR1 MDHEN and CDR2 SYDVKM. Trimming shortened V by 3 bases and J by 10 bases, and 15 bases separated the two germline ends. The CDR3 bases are TGTGCCAGCAGTTTTGGAGGGGATTCAGGAGCTTTCTTT. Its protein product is CASSFGGDSGAFF. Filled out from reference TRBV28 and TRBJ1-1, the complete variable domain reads DVKVTQSSRYLVKRTGEKVFLECVQDMDHENMFWYRQDPGLGLRLIYFSYDVKMKEKGDIPEGYSVSREKKERFSLILESASTNQTSMYLCASSFGGDSGAFFGQGTRLTVV.

CDR3 amino acids: CASSQRRAGQPQHF. The CDR3 DNA is TGCGCCAGCAGCCAACGGCGGGCGGGTCAGCCCCAGCATTTT. The chain carries TRBV4-1 and TRBJ1-5; no firm D call. Germline V gene data show CDR1 as MGHRA and CDR2 as YSYEKL. V lost 2 bases to trimming and J lost 6 bases, with 11 bases between them. CDR3 length equals 14 residues.

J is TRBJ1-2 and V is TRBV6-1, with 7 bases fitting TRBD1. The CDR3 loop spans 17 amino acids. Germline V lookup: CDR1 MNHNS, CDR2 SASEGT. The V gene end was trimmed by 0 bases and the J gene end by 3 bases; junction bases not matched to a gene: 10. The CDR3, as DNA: TGTGCCAGCAGTGAAGCGGGCCCGACAGGGATGGACTATGGCTACACCTTC. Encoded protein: CASSEAGPTGMDYGYTF.

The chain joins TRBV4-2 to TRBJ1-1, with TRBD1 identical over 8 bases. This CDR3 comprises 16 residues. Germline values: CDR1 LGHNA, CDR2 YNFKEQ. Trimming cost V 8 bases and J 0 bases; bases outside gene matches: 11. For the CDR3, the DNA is TGTGCCAGCCGCGACCGGACAGGGATAATGAACACTGAAGCTTTCTTT. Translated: CASRDRTGIMNTEAFF.

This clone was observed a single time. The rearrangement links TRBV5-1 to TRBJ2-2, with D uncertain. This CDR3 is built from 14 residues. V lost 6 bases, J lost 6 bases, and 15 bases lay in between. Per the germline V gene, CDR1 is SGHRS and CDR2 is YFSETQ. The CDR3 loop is CASTSSTGSGELFF. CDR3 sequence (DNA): TGCGCCAGCACCTCGTCTACGGGCTCCGGGGAGCTGTTTTTT.

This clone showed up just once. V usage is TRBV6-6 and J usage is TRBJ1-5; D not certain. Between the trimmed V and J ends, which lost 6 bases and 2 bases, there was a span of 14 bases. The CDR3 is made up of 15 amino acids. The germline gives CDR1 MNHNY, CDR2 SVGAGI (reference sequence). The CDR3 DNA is TGTGCCAGCAGCCCCAGCGGACGGGGCAATCAGCCCCAGCATTTT. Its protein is CASSPSGRGNQPQHF.

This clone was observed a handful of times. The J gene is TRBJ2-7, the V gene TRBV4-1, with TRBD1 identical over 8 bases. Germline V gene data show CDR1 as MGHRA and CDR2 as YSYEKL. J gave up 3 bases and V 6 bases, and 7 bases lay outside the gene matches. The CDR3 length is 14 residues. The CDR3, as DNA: TGCGCCAGCAGTATCCCGGGACAGGTCTACGAGCAGTACTTC. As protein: CASSIPGQVYEQYF.

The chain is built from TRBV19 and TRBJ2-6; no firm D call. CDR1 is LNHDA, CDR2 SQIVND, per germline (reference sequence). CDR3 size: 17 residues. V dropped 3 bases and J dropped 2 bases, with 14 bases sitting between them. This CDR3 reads CASSMGTGPTGANVLTF. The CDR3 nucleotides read TGTGCCAGTAGTATGGGCACCGGGCCCACTGGGGCCAACGTCCTGACTTTC.

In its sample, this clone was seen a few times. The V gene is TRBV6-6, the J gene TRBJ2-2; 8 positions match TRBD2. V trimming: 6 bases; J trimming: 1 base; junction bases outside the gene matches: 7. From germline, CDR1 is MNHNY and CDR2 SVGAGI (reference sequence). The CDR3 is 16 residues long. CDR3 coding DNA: TGTGCCAGCAGACGACTAGCGATGGAGAACACCGGGGAGCTGTTTTTT. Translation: CASRRLAMENTGELFF.

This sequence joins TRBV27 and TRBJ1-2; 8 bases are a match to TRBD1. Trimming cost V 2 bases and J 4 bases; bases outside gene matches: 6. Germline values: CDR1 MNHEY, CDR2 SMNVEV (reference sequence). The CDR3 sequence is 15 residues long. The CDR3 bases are TGTGCCAGCAGTTTAAAACAGGGGGTAGGCTATGGCTACACCTTC. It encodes CASSLKQGVGYGYTF.

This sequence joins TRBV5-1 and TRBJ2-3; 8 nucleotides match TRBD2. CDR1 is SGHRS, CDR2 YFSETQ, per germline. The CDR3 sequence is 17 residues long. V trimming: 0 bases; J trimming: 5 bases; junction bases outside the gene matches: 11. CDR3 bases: TGCGCCAGCAGCTTGGTCCCAGCGGGAGTTAAAGGAGATACGCAGTATTTT. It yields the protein CASSLVPAGVKGDTQYF. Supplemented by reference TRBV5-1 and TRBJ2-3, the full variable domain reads KAGVTQTPRYLIKTRGQQVTLSCSPISGHRSVSWYQQTPGQGLQFLFEYFSETQRNKGNFPGRFSGRQFSNSRSEMNVSTLELGDSALYLCASSLVPAGVKGDTQYFGPGTRLTVL.

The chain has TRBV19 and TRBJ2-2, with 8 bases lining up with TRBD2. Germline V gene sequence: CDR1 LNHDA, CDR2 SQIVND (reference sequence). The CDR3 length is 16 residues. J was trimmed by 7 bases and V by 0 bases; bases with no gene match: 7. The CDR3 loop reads CASSIDLAGASGELFF. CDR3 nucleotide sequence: TGTGCCAGTAGTATAGATCTAGCGGGCGCGAGCGGGGAGCTGTTTTTT.

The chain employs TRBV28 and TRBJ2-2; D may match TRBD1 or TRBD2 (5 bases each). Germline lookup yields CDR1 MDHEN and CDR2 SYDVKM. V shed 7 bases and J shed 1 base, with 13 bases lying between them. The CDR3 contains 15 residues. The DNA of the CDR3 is TGTGCCAGCATGCCCGGGACGGAGAACACCGGGGAGCTGTTTTTT. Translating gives CASMPGTENTGELFF. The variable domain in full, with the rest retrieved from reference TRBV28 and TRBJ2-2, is DVKVTQSSRYLVKRTGEKVFLECVQDMDHENMFWYRQDPGLGLRLIYFSYDVKMKEKGDIPEGYSVSREKKERFSLILESASTNQTSMYLCASMPGTENTGELFFGEGSRLTVL.

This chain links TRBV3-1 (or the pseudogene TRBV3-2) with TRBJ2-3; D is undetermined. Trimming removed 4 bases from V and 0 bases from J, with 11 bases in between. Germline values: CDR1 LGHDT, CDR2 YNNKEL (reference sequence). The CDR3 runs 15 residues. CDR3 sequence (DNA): TGTGCCAGCAGCCTACATGGACGGAGCACAGATACGCAGTATTTT. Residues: CASSLHGRSTDTQYF.

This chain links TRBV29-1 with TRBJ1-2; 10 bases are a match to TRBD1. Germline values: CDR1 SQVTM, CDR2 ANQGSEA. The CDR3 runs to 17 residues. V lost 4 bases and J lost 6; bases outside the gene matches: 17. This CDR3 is CSVAGTGVWVLENGYTF. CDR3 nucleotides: TGCAGCGTTGCAGGGACAGGGGTTTGGGTTCTTGAGAATGGCTACACCTTC.

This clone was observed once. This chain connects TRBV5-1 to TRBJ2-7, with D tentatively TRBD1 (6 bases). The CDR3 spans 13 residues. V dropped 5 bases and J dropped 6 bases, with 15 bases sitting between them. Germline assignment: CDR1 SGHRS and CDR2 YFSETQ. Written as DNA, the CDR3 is TGCGCCAGCAGTATTGGACAGTTGTTCGAGCAGTACTTC. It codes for CASSIGQLFEQYF.

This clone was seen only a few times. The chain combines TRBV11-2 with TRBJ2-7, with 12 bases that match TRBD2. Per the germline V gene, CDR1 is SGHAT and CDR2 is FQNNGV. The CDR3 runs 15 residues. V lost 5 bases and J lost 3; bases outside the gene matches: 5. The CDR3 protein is CASSPRLAGVYEQYF. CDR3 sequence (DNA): TGTGCCAGCAGCCCACGACTAGCGGGAGTCTACGAGCAGTACTTC.

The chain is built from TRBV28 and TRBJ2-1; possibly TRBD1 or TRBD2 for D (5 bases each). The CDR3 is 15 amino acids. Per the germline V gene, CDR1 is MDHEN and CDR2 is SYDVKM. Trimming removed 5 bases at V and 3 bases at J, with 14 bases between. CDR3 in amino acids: CASSLRDHHYNEQFF. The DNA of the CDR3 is TGTGCCAGCAGTCTCCGGGACCACCACTACAATGAGCAGTTCTTC. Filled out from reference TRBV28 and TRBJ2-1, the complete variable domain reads DVKVTQSSRYLVKRTGEKVFLECVQDMDHENMFWYRQDPGLGLRLIYFSYDVKMKEKGDIPEGYSVSREKKERFSLILESASTNQTSMYLCASSLRDHHYNEQFFGPGTRLTVL.

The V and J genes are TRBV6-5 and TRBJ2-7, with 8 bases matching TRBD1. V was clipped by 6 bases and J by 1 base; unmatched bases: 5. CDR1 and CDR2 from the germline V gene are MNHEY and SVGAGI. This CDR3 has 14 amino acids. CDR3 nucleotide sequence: TGTGCCAGCAGCCAAGACAGGGGATCCTACGAGCAGTACTTC. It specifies CASSQDRGSYEQYF.

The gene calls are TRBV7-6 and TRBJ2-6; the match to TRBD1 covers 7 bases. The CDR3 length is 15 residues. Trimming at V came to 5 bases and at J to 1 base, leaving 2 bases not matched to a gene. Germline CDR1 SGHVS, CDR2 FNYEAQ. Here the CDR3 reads CASSPQGSGANVLTF. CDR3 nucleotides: TGTGCCAGCAGCCCACAGGGGTCTGGGGCCAACGTCCTGACTTTC.

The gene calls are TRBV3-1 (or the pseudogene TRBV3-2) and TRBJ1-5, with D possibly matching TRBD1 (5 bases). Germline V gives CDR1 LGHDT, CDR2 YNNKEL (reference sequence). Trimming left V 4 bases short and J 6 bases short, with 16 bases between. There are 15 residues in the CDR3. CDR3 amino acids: CASSRSGAAGQPQHF. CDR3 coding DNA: TGTGCCAGCAGCCGTTCTGGGGCCGCCGGTCAGCCCCAGCATTTT.

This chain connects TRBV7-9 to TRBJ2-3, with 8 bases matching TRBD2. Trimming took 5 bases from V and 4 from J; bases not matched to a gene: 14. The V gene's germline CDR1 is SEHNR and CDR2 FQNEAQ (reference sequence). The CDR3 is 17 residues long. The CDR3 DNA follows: TGTGCCAGCAGCGCTCATAGGACTAGCCCCTTCCCAGATACGCAGTATTTT. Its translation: CASSAHRTSPFPDTQYF.

The CDR3 loop reads CASSLWGQGSGEGDTGELFF. The CDR3, as DNA: TGTGCCAGCAGTTTATGGGGACAGGGAAGCGGAGAAGGGGACACCGGGGAGCTGTTTTTT. The chain joins TRBV28 to TRBJ2-2, with 9 bases fitting TRBD1. In germline, CDR1 is MDHEN, CDR2 SYDVKM. The length of the CDR3 is 20 residues. V was pared by 0 bases and J by 3 bases, with 14 bases of the junction left unmatched.

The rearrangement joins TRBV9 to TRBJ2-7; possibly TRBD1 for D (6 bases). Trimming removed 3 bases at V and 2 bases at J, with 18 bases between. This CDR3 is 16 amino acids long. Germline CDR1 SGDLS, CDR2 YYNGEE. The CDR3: CASSGSTTGLTYEQYF. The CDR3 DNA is TGTGCCAGCAGCGGCTCTACTACAGGGCTGACCTACGAGCAGTACTTC.

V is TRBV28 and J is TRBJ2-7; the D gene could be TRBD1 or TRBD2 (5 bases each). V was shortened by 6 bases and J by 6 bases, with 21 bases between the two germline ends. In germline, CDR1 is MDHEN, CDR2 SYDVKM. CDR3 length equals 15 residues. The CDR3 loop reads CASSFHPGTILEQYF. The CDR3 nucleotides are TGTGCCAGCAGCTTTCACCCCGGGACCATCCTCGAGCAGTACTTC. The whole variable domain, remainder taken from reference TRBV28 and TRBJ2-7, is DVKVTQSSRYLVKRTGEKVFLECVQDMDHENMFWYRQDPGLGLRLIYFSYDVKMKEKGDIPEGYSVSREKKERFSLILESASTNQTSMYLCASSFHPGTILEQYFGPGTRLTVT.

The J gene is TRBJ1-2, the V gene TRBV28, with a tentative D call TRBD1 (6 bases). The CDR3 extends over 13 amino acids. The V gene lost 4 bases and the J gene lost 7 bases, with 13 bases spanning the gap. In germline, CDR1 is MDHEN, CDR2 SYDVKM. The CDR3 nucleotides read TGTGCCAGCAGTTGGGAACAGGGAATTGGCTACACCTTC. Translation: CASSWEQGIGYTF.